The table lists the clone carrying this TCR beta chain with a few counts. The J segment lost 8 bases and the V segment lost 5 bases, leaving 5 bases of the junction unmatched. The CDR3 spans 13 residues. Germline lookup yields CDR1 DFQATT and CDR2 SNEGSKA (reference sequence). The sample comes from a study of CD8 T cells in ankylosing spondylitis. TCRdb passed the 5' RACE reads through MiXCR, listing each CDR3 protein once. The sample shows 150,000 to 200,000 distinct CDR3 sequences, over 10% of them seen only once. This chain links TRBV20-1 with TRBJ1-4; TRBD1 aligns across 10 bases. The specimen sequenced was blood, either unsorted or a sorted T cell fraction (not recorded which). The sequence was collected from a female donor with ankylosing spondylitis or in good health (not recorded which). The CDR3 bases are TGCAGTGCTCGACAGGGGGCCCGAGAAAAACTGTTTTTT. The encoded protein is CSARQGAREKLFF.